This passage covers 11 T cell receptor beta chains from one sample sequenced in a study of human thymus T cells. Profiling relied on immunoSEQ multiplex PCR, and the TCRdb table lists in-frame clones only, not all of them. In the table there are 70,000 to 75,000 clones, 85% to 95% of which are singletons. Thymus tissue was removed during corrective cardiac surgery. Material: thymus tissue. The receptors here all came from a girl under three years old with a congenital heart defect but otherwise immunologically healthy.

V is TRBV27 and J is TRBJ2-7, with D maybe TRBD2 (6 bases). Per the germline V gene, CDR1 is MNHEY and CDR2 is SMNVEV (reference sequence). This CDR3 is 20 amino acids long. The germline V and J ends were trimmed by 3 bases and 3 bases, with 30 bases remaining between them. The chain's CDR3 is CASSLKVVNGTPTDNYEQYF. CDR3 bases: TGTGCCAGCAGTTTGAAGGTCGTTAACGGGACTCCAACGGACAACTACGAGCAGTACTTC.

This chain joins TRBV28 and TRBJ2-5, with D perhaps TRBD2 (5 bases). The germline gives CDR1 MDHEN, CDR2 SYDVKM. V shed 1 base and J shed 0 bases, with 21 bases lying between them. The CDR3 has 19 residues. The DNA for the CDR3 is TGTGCCAGCAGTTTATCCCCATTCAGTACTACTAGGTACCAAGAGACCCAGTACTTC. As protein: CASSLSPFSTTRYQETQYF.

This rearrangement joins TRBV19 to TRBJ2-1; TRBD1 matches 10 bases. This CDR3 is built from 16 residues. The trim removed 4 bases at V and 5 bases at J, leaving 8 bases unmatched. CDR1 is LNHDA, CDR2 SQIVND, per germline (reference sequence). CDR3 sequence (DNA): TGTGCCAGTAGTACGCCCCGGGACAGGGGACACAATGAGCAGTTCTTC. It specifies CASSTPRDRGHNEQFF.

CDR3 residues: CASSRHYNEQFF. The CDR3 region has the DNA TGTGCCAGCAGCCGACACTACAATGAGCAGTTCTTC. The V gene is TRBV7-9, the J gene TRBJ2-1; D remains ambiguous. Germline assignment: CDR1 SEHNR and CDR2 FQNEAQ (reference sequence). V lost 5 bases to trimming and J lost 3 bases, with 5 bases between them. The CDR3 extends over 12 amino acids.

V usage is TRBV10-1 and J usage is TRBJ2-3; either TRBD1 or TRBD2 may fit D (5 bases each). CDR3 size: 16 residues. From germline, CDR1 is WNHNN and CDR2 SYGVQD (reference sequence). The V end lost 2 bases, the J end lost 0 bases, and 12 bases lay between the germline ends. The CDR3, as DNA: TGCGCCAGCAGTGAGGGAACGGGACCGAGCACAGATACGCAGTATTTT. Amino acid sequence: CASSEGTGPSTDTQYF.

In nucleotides, the CDR3 is TGTGCCAGCAGCTTAGCGCTCGGGGGACTAGCGGGGCCGGGTTGGACAGATACGCAGTATTTT. Amino acid sequence: CASSLALGGLAGPGWTDTQYF. V usage is TRBV7-2 and J usage is TRBJ2-3, with TRBD2 matching 13 bases. Germline CDR1 reads SGHTA; CDR2 reads FQGNSA. Trimming cost V 0 bases and J 3 bases; bases outside gene matches: 15. The CDR3 has 21 amino acids.

The rearrangement uses TRBV5-1 and TRBJ1-3; D not resolved. The CDR3 totals 17 residues. Germline V CDR1 and CDR2: SGHRS, YFSETQ. Trimming stripped 0 bases from V and 0 bases from J, with 13 bases between. For the CDR3, the DNA is TGCGCCAGCAGCTTGGGACTGGGGTACAGCTCTGGAAACACCATATATTTT. This encodes CASSLGLGYSSGNTIYF.

The J gene is TRBJ2-2, the V gene TRBV2, with TRBD2 identical over 14 bases. J lost 7 bases, V lost 6 bases, and 10 bases had no gene match. Germline V gene lookup returns CDR1 SNHLY and CDR2 FYNNEI. This CDR3 contains 17 residues. In DNA form, the CDR3 reads TGTGCCAGCAGGCCGACTAGCGGGAGGGCAGATGGCGGGGAGCTGTTTTTT. Its protein product is CASRPTSGRADGGELFF. Full variable domain (remainder filled in from reference TRBV2 and TRBJ2-2): EPEVTQTPSHQVTQMGQEVILRCVPISNHLYFYWYRQILGQKVEFLVSFYNNEISEKSEIFDDQFSVERPDGSNFTLKIRSTKLEDSAMYFCASRPTSGRADGGELFFGEGSRLTVL.

The chain uses TRBV6-1 and TRBJ2-4; possibly TRBD2 for D (6 bases). The V gene's germline CDR1 is MNHNS and CDR2 SASEGT. The CDR3 has 15 amino acids. V was trimmed by 3 bases and J by 5 bases, leaving 14 bases between them. DNA of the CDR3: TGTGCCAGCAGTGAGGGGACTGGCGGGGAAAACATTCAGTACTTC. Protein sequence: CASSEGTGGENIQYF.

V usage is TRBV5-1 and J usage is TRBJ1-1, with D perhaps TRBD1 (5 bases). Germline CDR1 reads SGHRS; CDR2 reads YFSETQ. The CDR3 sequence is 15 residues long. With 4 bases removed from V and 6 bases from J, the gap between germline ends came to 19 bases. CDR3 amino acids: CASSTRGVEYAEAFF. CDR3 coding DNA: TGCGCCAGCAGCACGCGAGGGGTTGAGTACGCTGAAGCTTTCTTT. Full variable domain (rest looked up from reference TRBV5-1 and TRBJ1-1): KAGVTQTPRYLIKTRGQQVTLSCSPISGHRSVSWYQQTPGQGLQFLFEYFSETQRNKGNFPGRFSGRQFSNSRSEMNVSTLELGDSALYLCASSTRGVEYAEAFFGQGTRLTVV.

This sequence joins TRBV14 and TRBJ2-7, with a tentative D call TRBD2 (6 bases). With 6 bases removed from V and 7 bases from J, the gap between germline ends came to 13 bases. Germline-derived CDR1 and CDR2 are SGHDN and FVKESK. This CDR3 is 12 amino acids long. CDR3 residues: CASRARGREQYF. DNA of the CDR3: TGTGCCAGCAGGGCTAGAGGGAGGGAGCAGTACTTC.